The following is a T cell receptor (beta chain) sequence with its context. This CDR3 contains 12 residues. Germline V lookup: CDR1 LGHDT, CDR2 YNNKEL (reference sequence). V lost 3 bases and J 8 bases, leaving 5 bases between the germline ends. This entry is derived from a study of T cell responses to AZD1222 COVID-19 vaccine. Data came from immunoSEQ multiplex PCR; TCRdb stores just in-frame clones and leaves some out. The repertoire includes approximately 77,000 clones, 75% to 90% of them detected once, and around 3.6% sits in the top ten. The material sequenced was peripheral blood, taken 28 days after the second AZD1222 dose. This TCR came from an adult who received the AZD1222 COVID-19 vaccine. V is TRBV3-1 (or the pseudogene TRBV3-2) and J is TRBJ1-6; no firm D call. Here the CDR3 DNA reads TGTGCCAGCAGCCATGCAGATTCACCCCTCCACTTT. Translation gives CASSHADSPLHF.